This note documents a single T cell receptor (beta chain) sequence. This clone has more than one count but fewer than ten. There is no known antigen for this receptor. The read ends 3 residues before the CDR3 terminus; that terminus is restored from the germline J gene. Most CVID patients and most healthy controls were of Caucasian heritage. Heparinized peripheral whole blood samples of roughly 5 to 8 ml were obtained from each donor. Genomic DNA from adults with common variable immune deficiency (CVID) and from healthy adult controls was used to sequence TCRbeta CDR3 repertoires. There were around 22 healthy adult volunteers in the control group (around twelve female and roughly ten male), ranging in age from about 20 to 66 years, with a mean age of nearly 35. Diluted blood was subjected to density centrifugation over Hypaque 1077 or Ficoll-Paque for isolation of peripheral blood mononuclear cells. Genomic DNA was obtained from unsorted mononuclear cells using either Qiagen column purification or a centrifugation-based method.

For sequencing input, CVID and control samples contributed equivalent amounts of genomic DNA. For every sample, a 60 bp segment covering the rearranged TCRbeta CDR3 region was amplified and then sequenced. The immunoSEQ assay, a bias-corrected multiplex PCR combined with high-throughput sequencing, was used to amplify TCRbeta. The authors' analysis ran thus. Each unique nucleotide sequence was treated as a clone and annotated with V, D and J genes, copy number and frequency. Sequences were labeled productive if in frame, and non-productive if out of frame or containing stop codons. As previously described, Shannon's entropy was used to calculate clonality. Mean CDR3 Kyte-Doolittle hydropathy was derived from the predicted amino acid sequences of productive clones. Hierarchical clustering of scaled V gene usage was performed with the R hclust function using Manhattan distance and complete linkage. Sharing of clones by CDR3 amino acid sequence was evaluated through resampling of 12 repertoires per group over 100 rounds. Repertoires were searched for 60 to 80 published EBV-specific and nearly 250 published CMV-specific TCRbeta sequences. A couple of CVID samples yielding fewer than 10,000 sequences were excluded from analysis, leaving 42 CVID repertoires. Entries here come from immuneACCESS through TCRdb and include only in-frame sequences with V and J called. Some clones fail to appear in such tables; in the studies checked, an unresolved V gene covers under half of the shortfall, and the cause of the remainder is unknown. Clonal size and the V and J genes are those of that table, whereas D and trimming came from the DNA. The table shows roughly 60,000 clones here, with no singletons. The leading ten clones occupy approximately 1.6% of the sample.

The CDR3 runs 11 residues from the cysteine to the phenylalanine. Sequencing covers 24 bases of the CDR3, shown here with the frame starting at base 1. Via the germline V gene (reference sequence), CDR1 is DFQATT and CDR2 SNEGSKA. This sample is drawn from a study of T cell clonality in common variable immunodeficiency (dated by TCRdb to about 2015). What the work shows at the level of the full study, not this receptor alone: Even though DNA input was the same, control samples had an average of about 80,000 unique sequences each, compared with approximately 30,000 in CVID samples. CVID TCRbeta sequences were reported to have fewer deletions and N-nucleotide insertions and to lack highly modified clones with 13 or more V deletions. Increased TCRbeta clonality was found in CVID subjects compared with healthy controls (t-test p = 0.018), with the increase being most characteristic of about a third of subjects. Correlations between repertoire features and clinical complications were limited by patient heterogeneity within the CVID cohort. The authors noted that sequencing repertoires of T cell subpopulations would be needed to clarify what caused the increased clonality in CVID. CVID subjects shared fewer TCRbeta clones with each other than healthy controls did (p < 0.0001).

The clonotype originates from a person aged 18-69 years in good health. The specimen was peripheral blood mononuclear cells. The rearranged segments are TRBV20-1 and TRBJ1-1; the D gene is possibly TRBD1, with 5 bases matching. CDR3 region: CSAKTVPEAFF. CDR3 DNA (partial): TGCAGTGCTAAGACAGTTCCCGAA.